The 3 T cell receptor beta chains below were found in one sample sequenced in a study of OX40 agonist ivuxolimab in advanced cancers. Produced via immunoSEQ multiplex PCR; TCRdb's table is partial and in-frame only. The table has 45,000 to 75,000 clones, 70% to 85% seen once. The sample in question was CD4+ or CD8+ T cells sorted from blood, obtained in a trial of the OX40 agonist ivuxolimab. Every receptor here comes from an adult with an advanced solid tumor such as melanoma, head and neck, liver or kidney cancer.

V and J are TRBV10-3 and TRBJ1-3, with TRBD1 as a possible D gene (6 bases). CDR3 size: 15 residues. V was cut by 3 bases and J by 2 bases, with 11 bases left in between. Germline-derived CDR1 and CDR2 are ENHRY and SYGVKD. CDR3 loop: CAISERGEAGNTIYF. DNA for the CDR3: TGTGCCATCAGTGAAAGGGGGGAGGCTGGAAACACCATATATTTT.

The CDR3 DNA is TGTGCCAGCAGCCAAGCTTGGGGGAAGTCGGTGAGGGCCTACAATGAGCAGTTCTTC. Translation: CASSQAWGKSVRAYNEQFF. The chain combines TRBV14 with TRBJ2-1; D is possibly TRBD1 or TRBD2 (5 bases each). The CDR3 length is 19 residues. The V and J ends lost 1 base and 2 bases respectively, with 21 bases between them. Looked up from germline, CDR1 is SGHDN and CDR2 is FVKESK.

This chain connects TRBV30 to TRBJ1-6; 9 bases agree with TRBD1. Germline CDR1 and CDR2: GTSNPN and SVGIG (reference sequence). CDR3 length: 19 amino acids. V was pared by 4 bases and J by 1 base, with 14 bases of the junction left unmatched. The CDR3 coding sequence is TGTGCCTGGAACGTCGGGACAGGGAGGTGGTTTTCCTATAATTCACCCCTCCACTTT. It is translated as CAWNVGTGRWFSYNSPLHF. The full variable domain, in which reference TRBV30 and TRBJ1-6 provide the parts outside the CDR3, is SQTIHQWPATLVQPVGSPLSLECTVEGTSNPNLYWYRQAAGRGLQLLFYSVGIGQISSEVPQNLSASRPQDRQFILSSKKLLLSDSGFYLCAWNVGTGRWFSYNSPLHFGNGTRLTVT.